The sequence of this T cell receptor (beta chain) was determined in a study of control samples from healthy donors and cancer patients. Only in-frame clones appear in the TCRdb table, and some are missing; sequencing was by immunoSEQ multiplex PCR. The repertoire includes more than 150,000 clones, about 93% of them detected once, and more than 1.1% sits in the top ten. This clonotype was obtained from a man younger than 35 in good health. The sample taken for sequencing was blood.

CDR3 coding DNA: TGTGCCAGCAGCCCCCGACAGACCGGGGAGCTGTTTTTT. It is translated as CASSPRQTGELFF. J is TRBJ2-2 and V is TRBV11-1; a possible D gene is TRBD1 (5 bases). Trimming shortened V by 5 bases and J by 5 bases, and 9 bases separated the two germline ends. This CDR3 contains 13 residues. In germline, CDR1 is SGHAT, CDR2 FQDESV (reference sequence). The variable domain in full, completed from reference TRBV11-1 and TRBJ2-2, reads EAEVAQSPRYKITEKSQAVAFWCDPISGHATLYWYRQILGQGPELLVQFQDESVVDDSQLPKDRFSAERLKGVDSTLKIQPAELGDSAMYLCASSPRQTGELFFGEGSRLTVL.